A single sample gave rise to the 6 T cell receptor beta chains below, sequenced in a study of blood T cell repertoires in COVID-19. Clones were read by immunoSEQ multiplex PCR, and TCRdb kept only the in-frame ones, dropping some. The profile shows approximately 350,000 clones, roughly 90% of them singletons. The sequencing input was peripheral blood. The source of these receptors is a man aged 35-49 years with acute or convalescent COVID-19.

About this clone itself: The junction departs from germline at one end; a sequencing error may be responsible. The genes are TRBV7-7 and TRBJ2-7; possible D gene TRBD1, 5 bases. This CDR3 is 13 amino acids long. The V gene's germline CDR1 is SSHAT and CDR2 FNYEAQ (reference sequence). The CDR3 DNA reads as TGTGCTAGCAGCTTGCGGCTAGGGGACGAGCAGTACTTC. Translated, it gives CASSLRLGDEQYF.

The gene calls are TRBV4-2 and TRBJ1-2, with 7 bases identical to TRBD1. Germline trimming cut 0 bases from V and 6 bases from J; bases unmatched to any gene: 7. Germline CDR1 reads LGHNA; CDR2 reads YNFKEQ. The CDR3 covers 15 residues. DNA of the CDR3: TGTGCCAGCAGCCAAGAGACAGGGTCAGGGAATGGCTACACCTTC. Encoded protein: CASSQETGSGNGYTF.

The chain is built from TRBV11-3 and TRBJ2-2; D perhaps matches TRBD2 (6 bases). V lost 5 bases, J lost 1 base, and 14 bases lay in between. CDR3 length: 16 residues. The germline V gene encodes CDR1 SGHNT and CDR2 YENEEA. CDR3 residues: CASSMGPGVNTGELFF. CDR3 DNA: TGTGCCAGCAGCATGGGGCCGGGGGTGAACACCGGGGAGCTGTTTTTT. The complete variable domain, with remaining parts taken from reference TRBV11-3 and TRBJ2-2, reads EAGVVQSPRYKIIEKKQPVAFWCNPISGHNTLYWYLQNLGQGPELLIRYENEEAVDDSQLPKDRFSAERLKGVDSTLKIQPAELGDSAVYLCASSMGPGVNTGELFFGEGSRLTVL.

V and J are TRBV19 and TRBJ1-1; 8 bases map to TRBD1. Germline V gives CDR1 LNHDA, CDR2 SQIVND (reference sequence). J was trimmed by 8 bases and V by 4 bases; bases with no gene match: 6. This CDR3 is built from 13 residues. In DNA, the CDR3 is TGTGCCAGTAGTAATGGACAGGGCTCGGAAGCTTTCTTT. Amino acid sequence: CASSNGQGSEAFF. The variable domain in full, with the rest retrieved from reference TRBV19 and TRBJ1-1, is DGGITQSPKYLFRKEGQNVTLSCEQNLNHDAMYWYRQDPGQGLRLIYYSQIVNDFQKGDIAEGYSVSREKKESFPLTVTSAQKNPTAFYLCASSNGQGSEAFFGQGTRLTVV.

The table lists this clone with a few counts. V and J are TRBV6-6 and TRBJ1-6; no clear D gene. The germline V gene encodes CDR1 MNHNY and CDR2 SVGAGI (reference sequence). The CDR3 has 15 residues. V lost 0 bases, J lost 5 bases, and 8 bases lay in between. The CDR3 DNA reads TGTGCCAGCAGTTACTCGGACGGGAATAATTCACCCCTCCACTTT. Its translation: CASSYSDGNNSPLHF.

J is TRBJ2-3 and V is TRBV6-5, with D possibly matching TRBD1 (5 bases). V lost 3 bases to trimming and J lost 5 bases, with 12 bases between them. This CDR3 has 14 amino acids. Germline V gene lookup returns CDR1 MNHEY and CDR2 SVGAGI. For the CDR3, the DNA is TGTGCCAGCAGTTATACAGGATTGCGAGATACGCAGTATTTT. Protein sequence: CASSYTGLRDTQYF.